Listed here are 10 T cell receptor beta chains from one sample, sequenced in a study of cytomegalovirus exposure and HLA in healthy donors. The PCR had 60 Vbeta and 13 Jbeta primers. TCRdb's table, derived via immunoSEQ multiplex PCR, lists solely in-frame clones and lacks some. The table records about 78,000 clones, around 58% of them present only once. Specimen: PBMCs. The receptors were gathered from a man aged 30-40 years in good health and CMV-seropositive.

V usage is TRBV2 and J usage is TRBJ1-4; D ambiguous. Trimming took 10 bases from V and 8 from J, leaving 23 bases between them. This CDR3 contains 15 residues. Per the germline V gene, CDR1 is SNHLY and CDR2 is FYNNEI. This chain's CDR3 is CATFNEPQTGEKLFF. The CDR3 coding sequence is TGTGCCACGTTTAATGAGCCCCAAACCGGGGAAAAACTGTTTTTT.

This clone showed up just a few times. The chain is built from TRBV5-1 and TRBJ2-5, with 8 nucleotides matching TRBD2. This CDR3 comprises 16 residues. Germline V gene sequence: CDR1 SGHRS, CDR2 YFSETQ. Trimming cost V 7 bases and J 1 base; bases outside gene matches: 12. CDR3 nucleotide sequence: TGCGCCAGCGGGCCCGGGGGGGGGCCCCTCCAAGAGACCCAGTACTTC. Residues: CASGPGGGPLQETQYF.

This clone was counted between two and nine times. This chain joins TRBV9 and TRBJ2-3, with a weak D call TRBD2 (7 bases). This CDR3 has 15 residues. The ends were cut back, 4 bases at V and 0 bases at J, with 12 bases in the middle. Germline lookup yields CDR1 SGDLS and CDR2 YYNGEE. CDR3 bases: TGTGCCAGCAGCCCCGGGGGGCCTAGCACAGATACGCAGTATTTT. This codes for CASSPGGPSTDTQYF. Combining the CDR3 with reference TRBV9 and TRBJ2-3 gives the whole variable domain DSGVTQTPKHLITATGQRVTLRCSPRSGDLSVYWYQQSLDQGLQFLIQYYNGEERAKGNILERFSAQQFPDLHSELNLSSLELGDSALYFCASSPGGPSTDTQYFGPGTRLTVL.

The CDR3 sequence is CASRSGTGGSTDTQYF. As DNA, the CDR3 is TGTGCCAGCAGGTCCGGGACAGGGGGCTCCACAGATACGCAGTATTTT. The chain carries TRBV28 and TRBJ2-3; TRBD1 agrees at 12 bases. V dropped 6 bases and J dropped 2; count of bases not matched to a gene: 6. Germline V gene data show CDR1 as MDHEN and CDR2 as SYDVKM. The CDR3 runs to 16 residues.

The chain is built from TRBV4-2 and TRBJ2-2; 12 bases map to TRBD2. J gave up 4 bases and V 2 bases, and 5 bases lay outside the gene matches. Germline lookup yields CDR1 LGHNA and CDR2 YNFKEQ. There are 17 residues in the CDR3. The DNA of the CDR3 is TGTGCCAGCAGCCAAAAGACTAGCGGGAGTACCACCGGGGAGCTGTTTTTT. Translated: CASSQKTSGSTTGELFF.

The chain couples TRBV6-5 to TRBJ2-5; 9 bases fit TRBD1. Germline CDR1 is MNHEY and CDR2 is SVGAGI. Trimming removed 6 bases from V and 5 bases from J; junction bases left unmatched: 7. The CDR3 loop spans 14 amino acids. The CDR3 reads CASRPQGAGETQYF. CDR3 sequence (DNA): TGTGCCAGCAGACCACAGGGGGCCGGTGAGACCCAGTACTTC.

This clone was seen a handful of times. The chain recombines TRBV5-1 with TRBJ2-1, with TRBD1 matching 9 bases. The length of the CDR3 is 16 residues. V lost 2 bases, J lost 5 bases, and 8 bases stayed unmatched. Per germline, CDR1 SGHRS and CDR2 YFSETQ. The CDR3: CASSLQGAETHNEQFF. The CDR3 DNA sequence: TGCGCCAGCAGCTTACAGGGGGCAGAAACCCACAATGAGCAGTTCTTC.

The V call is TRBV7-6, the J call TRBJ2-6; weak D call: TRBD1 (6 bases). Looked up from germline, CDR1 is SGHVS and CDR2 is FNYEAQ. The CDR3 loop spans 16 amino acids. The V end lost 2 bases, the J end lost 2 bases, and 10 bases lay between the germline ends. This CDR3 is CASSLYQGPGANVLTF. CDR3 nucleotide sequence: TGTGCCAGCAGCTTATACCAGGGGCCTGGGGCCAACGTCCTGACTTTC.

The V and J genes are TRBV5-1 and TRBJ2-7, with 8 bases identical to TRBD1. CDR3 size: 14 residues. Germline CDR1 and CDR2: SGHRS and YFSETQ. J gave up 3 bases and V 4 bases, and 6 bases lay outside the gene matches. The CDR3 coding sequence is TGCGCCAGCAGCCGCGGACAGGGCAACTACGAGCAGTACTTC. Protein product: CASSRGQGNYEQYF.

The chain uses TRBV18 and TRBJ2-3; the D is unclear. The CDR3 consists of 12 residues. V dropped 4 bases and J dropped 0 bases, with 2 bases sitting between them. CDR1 and CDR2 (germline): KGHSH, LQKENI. The CDR3 DNA sequence: TGTGCCAGCTCACTAAGCACAGATACGCAGTATTTT. This gives the protein CASSLSTDTQYF.